This TCR beta chain was recovered during a study of PD-1 blockade in classical Hodgkin lymphoma (dated by TCRdb to the early 2020s). About the study as a whole: Nivolumab dosing was 3 mg/kg intravenously every 2 weeks, continuing until either disease progression or unacceptable toxicity. To define a peripheral blood immune signature of response to PD-1 blockade in classical Hodgkin lymphoma, the study combined TCR beta sequencing with CyTOF.

From its cysteine to its phenylalanine, the CDR3 spans 14 amino acids. The retained sequence is limited to the CDR3, 42 bases, with the frame set at the first base. The V and J ends are trimmed by 3 bases and 3 bases, leaving 13 bases between them. CDR1 and CDR2 are read off the germline V gene as SGHRS and YFSETQ. Genomic DNA was extracted with the Qiagen DNeasy kit from unsorted PBMCs and from negatively selected CD4+ and CD8+ fractions. Using primers that anneal to V and J segments, immunoSEQ multiplex PCR amplified the TCR beta CDR3 regions. A synthetic immune receptor repertoire was used to minimize amplification bias, and any remaining bias was removed computationally after sequencing. As for the authors' bioinformatics: Custom Python scripts were used to quantify repertoire diversity as the Shannon entropy index. The unsorted, CD4+ and CD8+ repertoires were each analyzed separately, with the exception of combined analyses, where CD4+ and CD8+ sequences were merged in silico. Clonal expansion was defined as a frequency increase of at least 2-fold after treatment compared with C1D1, and clones undetected at baseline were assigned a pseudocount of 0.5. Singleton clones were defined as clones with 0 or 1 copy at C1D1, and non-singleton clones were defined as clones with 2 or more copies. By matching protein sequences in sorted samples from the same patient, clones expanded in unsorted samples were annotated as CD4+, CD8+ or unknown. Wilcoxon tests on paired samples were used to test diversity changes from C1D1 to C4D1. TCRdb's version of the immuneACCESS table is confined to in-frame rearrangements and falls short of the full clone set. An unresolved V gene accounts for under half of the shortfall where checked; the remainder is of unknown origin. That table is the source of V, J and clone size, and D and trimming were worked out from the DNA. The sample table shows several thousand clones, and approximately 87% are seen once. The ten top clones hold 20% to 25% of the sample.

Sample time point, as interpreted from the label and publication: cycle 4 day 1 (C4D1), after more than 5 weeks of nivolumab. Relapse after autologous stem cell transplantation had occurred in all trial patients, and cohorts A, B and C were distinguished by prior brentuximab vedotin exposure. A total of more than 55 patients with relapsed/refractory classical Hodgkin lymphoma made up the trial cohort, and each patient's best overall response was complete response, partial response or progressive disease. Trial patients were treated with single-agent nivolumab in the multi-cohort phase II CheckMate 205 trial. Best overall response was determined by an independent review committee according to the 2007 International Working Group response criteria. Trial PBMCs were collected immediately before nivolumab initiation (C1D1) and during therapy at cycle 2 day 1 and cycle 4 day 1. Peripheral blood was collected in 8 mL Vacutainer Cell Preparation Tubes, from which PBMCs were isolated by centrifugation and then cryopreserved.

What the study reported, not specific to this receptor: The study covered only a single clinical trial cohort, and the causes of the repertoire differences, possibly disease activity or prior therapy, were still not defined. Baseline diversity similar to that of newly diagnosed patients was observed in trial patients achieving complete response, whereas significantly lower diversity was observed in partial responders and progressors. By C4D1, a significant rise was seen in CD4+ TCR diversity but not in CD8+ TCR diversity (p=0.0027 vs p=0.16), and the rise was most apparent among complete responders (p=0.02). Baseline TCR diversity was reported to be lower in newly diagnosed patients than in healthy donors and to be lower still in relapsed/refractory patients. Lower diversity was observed in patients in whom nivolumab was started less than 1 year after ASCT, and these patients were excluded from later analyses so that confounding by immune reconstitution would be avoided.

As concerns this clone: Its antigen is still unknown. Base quality data are lacking; no much larger clone is found one base away.

The chain employs TRBV5-1 and TRBJ2-7; the D gene is possibly TRBD1, with 6 bases matching. This receptor was identified in a human donor with classical Hodgkin lymphoma. This sample comprised peripheral blood mononuclear cells (PBMCs), obtained before the fourth cycle of nivolumab. The DNA sequence is as follows: TGCGCCAGCAGCTCCGGGACAATAAGCTACGAGCAGTACTTC. This yields the protein CASSSGTISYEQYF.